This record looks at one T cell receptor (beta chain) sequence and its context. Antigen unknown. The data originate from a study of T cell repertoires in cytomegalovirus infection. General study results and limits: The ex vivo response was dominated by HLA-C-restricted CMV-specific TCR beta clonotypes. CMV carriers with the relevant HLA were identified by cumulative public TCR beta family frequency.

The CDR3 length is 18 residues. Germline CDR1 KGHSH, CDR2 LQKENI. The trim removed 3 bases at V and 7 bases at J, leaving 13 bases unmatched. TCRdb analysed the reads with MiXCR anew, one entry per CDR3 protein. The profile shows roughly 310,000 distinct CDR3 sequences, under 35% of them singletons. The chain recombines TRBV18 with TRBJ2-6; TRBD1 agrees at 9 bases. The sample was cultured PBMCs, taken from culture after CMV antigen stimulation. This clonotype was obtained from a human donor in good health (CMV status not recorded). Some clones in this sample may be carry-over from other donors' samples. The CDR3 spells CASSPAGTGNRGANVLTF. The CDR3 DNA reads TGTGCCAGCTCACCTGCCGGGACAGGGAATCGGGGAGCCAACGTCCTGACTTTC.